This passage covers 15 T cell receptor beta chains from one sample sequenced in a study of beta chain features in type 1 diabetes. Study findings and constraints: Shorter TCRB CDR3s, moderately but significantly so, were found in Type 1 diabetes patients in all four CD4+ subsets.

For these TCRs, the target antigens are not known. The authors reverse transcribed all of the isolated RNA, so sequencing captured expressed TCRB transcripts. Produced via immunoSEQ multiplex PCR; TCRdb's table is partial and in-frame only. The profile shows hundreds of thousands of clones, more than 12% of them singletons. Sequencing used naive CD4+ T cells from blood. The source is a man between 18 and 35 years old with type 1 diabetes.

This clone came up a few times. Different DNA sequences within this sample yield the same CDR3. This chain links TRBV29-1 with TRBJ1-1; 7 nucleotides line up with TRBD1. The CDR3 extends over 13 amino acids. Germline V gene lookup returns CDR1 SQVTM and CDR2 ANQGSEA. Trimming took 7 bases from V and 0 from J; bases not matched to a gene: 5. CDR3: CSAGGQMNTEAFF. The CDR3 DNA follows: TGCAGCGCCGGGGGACAGATGAACACTGAAGCTTTCTTT.

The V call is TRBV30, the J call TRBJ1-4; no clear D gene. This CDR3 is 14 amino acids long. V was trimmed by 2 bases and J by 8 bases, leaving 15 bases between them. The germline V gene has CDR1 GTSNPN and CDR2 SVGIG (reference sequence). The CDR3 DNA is TGTGCCTGGAGTTCAAGGCATCAAGGGGAAAAACTGTTTTTT. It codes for CAWSSRHQGEKLFF.

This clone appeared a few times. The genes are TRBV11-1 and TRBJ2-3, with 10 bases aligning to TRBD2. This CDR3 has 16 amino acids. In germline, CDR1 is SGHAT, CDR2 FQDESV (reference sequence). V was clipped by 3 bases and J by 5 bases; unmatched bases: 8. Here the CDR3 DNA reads TGTGCCAGCAGCTTCCTACCACAGCGGGGGGGAGATACGCAGTATTTT. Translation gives CASSFLPQRGGDTQYF.

For the CDR3, the DNA is TGTGCCAGCAGTTCCGGGACAGATCCCTACAATGAGCAGTTCTTC. Translating gives CASSSGTDPYNEQFF. This sequence joins TRBV7-9 and TRBJ2-1; 7 nucleotides line up with TRBD1. CDR3 length: 15 residues. V dropped 6 bases and J dropped 2; count of bases not matched to a gene: 7. CDR1 and CDR2 (germline): SEHNR, FQNEAQ (reference sequence).

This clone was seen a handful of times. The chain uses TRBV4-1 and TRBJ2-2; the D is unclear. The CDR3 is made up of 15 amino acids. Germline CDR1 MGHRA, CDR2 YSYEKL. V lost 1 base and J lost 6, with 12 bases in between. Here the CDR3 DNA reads TGCGCCAGCAGCCAAGTAAACGCTGGGCCCGGGGAGCTGTTTTTT. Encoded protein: CASSQVNAGPGELFF.

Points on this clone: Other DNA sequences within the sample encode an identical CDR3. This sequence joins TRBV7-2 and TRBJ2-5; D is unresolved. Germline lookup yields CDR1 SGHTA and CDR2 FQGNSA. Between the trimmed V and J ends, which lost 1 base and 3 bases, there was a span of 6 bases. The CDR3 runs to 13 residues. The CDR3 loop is CASSLVAEETQYF. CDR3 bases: TGTGCCAGCAGCTTAGTGGCTGAAGAGACCCAGTACTTC.

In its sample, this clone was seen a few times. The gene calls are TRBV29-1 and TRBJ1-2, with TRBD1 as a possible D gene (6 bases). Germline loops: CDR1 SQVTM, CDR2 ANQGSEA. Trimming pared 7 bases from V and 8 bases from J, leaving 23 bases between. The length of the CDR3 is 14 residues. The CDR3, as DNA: TGCAGCGCCCCTCAGGGGACGCTTCCAGAGGGCTACACCTTC. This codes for CSAPQGTLPEGYTF.

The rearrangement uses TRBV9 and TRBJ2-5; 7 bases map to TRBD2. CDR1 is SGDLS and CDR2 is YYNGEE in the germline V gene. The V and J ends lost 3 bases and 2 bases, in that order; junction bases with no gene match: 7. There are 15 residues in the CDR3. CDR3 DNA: TGTGCCAGCAGCGGGACGGGACTAACTCAAGAGACCCAGTACTTC. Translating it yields CASSGTGLTQETQYF.

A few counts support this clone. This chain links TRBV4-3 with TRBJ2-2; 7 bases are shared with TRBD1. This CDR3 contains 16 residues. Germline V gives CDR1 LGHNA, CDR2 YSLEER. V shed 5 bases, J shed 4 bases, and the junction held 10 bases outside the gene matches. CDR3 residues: CASSERQGSATGELFF. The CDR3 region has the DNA TGCGCCAGCAGCGAAAGACAGGGCTCGGCCACCGGGGAGCTGTTTTTT.

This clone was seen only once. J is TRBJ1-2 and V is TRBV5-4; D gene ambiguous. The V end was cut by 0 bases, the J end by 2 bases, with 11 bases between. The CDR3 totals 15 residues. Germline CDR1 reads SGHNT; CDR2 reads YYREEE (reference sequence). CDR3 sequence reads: CASSLGRLDNYGYTF. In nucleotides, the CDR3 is TGTGCCAGCAGCTTGGGCAGGCTGGACAACTATGGCTACACCTTC. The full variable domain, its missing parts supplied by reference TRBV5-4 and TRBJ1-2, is ETGVTQSPTHLIKTRGQQVTLRCSSQSGHNTVSWYQQALGQGPQFIFQYYREEENGRGNFPPRFSGLQFPNYSSELNVNALELDDSALYLCASSLGRLDNYGYTFGSGTRLTVV.

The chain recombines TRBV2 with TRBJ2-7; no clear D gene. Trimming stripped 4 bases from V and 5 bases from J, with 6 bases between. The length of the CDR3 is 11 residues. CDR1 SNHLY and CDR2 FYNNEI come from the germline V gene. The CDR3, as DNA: TGTGCCAGCAGTGTCTCTCACGAGCAGTACTTC. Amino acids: CASSVSHEQYF.

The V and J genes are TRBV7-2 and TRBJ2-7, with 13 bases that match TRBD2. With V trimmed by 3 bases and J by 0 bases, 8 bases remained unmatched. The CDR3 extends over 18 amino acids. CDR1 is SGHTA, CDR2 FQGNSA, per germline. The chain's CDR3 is CASSFPGLAGLSSYEQYF. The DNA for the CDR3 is TGTGCCAGCAGCTTCCCGGGACTAGCGGGGCTCAGCTCCTACGAGCAGTACTTC.

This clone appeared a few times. CDR3 DNA sequence: TGTGCCAGTAGTATAGGGCCAGGAGCGGGGCAAGAGACCCAGTACTTC. This gives the protein CASSIGPGAGQETQYF. The V gene is TRBV19, the J gene TRBJ2-5, with TRBD2 identical over 7 bases. Per germline, CDR1 LNHDA and CDR2 SQIVND (reference sequence). The V and J ends lost 1 base and 2 bases, in that order; junction bases with no gene match: 7. The CDR3 consists of 16 residues.

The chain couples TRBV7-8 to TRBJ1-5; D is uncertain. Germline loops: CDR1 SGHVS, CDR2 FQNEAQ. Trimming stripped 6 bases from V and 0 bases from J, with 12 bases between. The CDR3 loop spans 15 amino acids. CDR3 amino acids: CASSVAEYSNQPQHF. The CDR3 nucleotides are TGTGCCAGCAGTGTAGCCGAGTATAGCAATCAGCCCCAGCATTTT.

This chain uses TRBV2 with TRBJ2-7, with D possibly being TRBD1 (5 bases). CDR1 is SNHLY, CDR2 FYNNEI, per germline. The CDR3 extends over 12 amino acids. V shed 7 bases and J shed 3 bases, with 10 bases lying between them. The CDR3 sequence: CASTGKDYEQYF. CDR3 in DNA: TGTGCCAGCACAGGGAAGGACTACGAGCAGTACTTC.